These T cell receptor beta chains were read from a single sample in a study of shared clonotypes between healthy human individuals. The method was immunoSEQ multiplex PCR; TCRdb's version includes in-frame clones alone and lacks a portion of them. The table has about 480,000 clones, 79% seen once. Sequencing was carried out using PBMCs. The receptors were gathered from a middle-aged woman in good health. Some clones in this sample may be carry-over from other donors' samples. The CDR3 runs from the conserved cysteine through the conserved F or W. A D gene is named only where the DNA matches it firmly. Part of the rows lack a size; the others show once, few, many or a class for expanded clones.

size	D	V	J	DNA	CDR3
many	TRBD2	TRBV5-1	TRBJ2-1	TGCGCCAGCAGCCGGGAGGCTAGCGGATCCTCCTACAATGAGCAGTTCTTC	CASSREASGSSYNEQFF
NA	NA	TRBV11-2	TRBJ2-1	TGTGCCAGCAGCTTAGCGGGAGCCAATGAGCAGTTCTTC	CASSLAGANEQFF
NA	TRBD2	TRBV5-6	TRBJ2-3	TGTGCCAGCAGCTTGGTAAGGCTAGCGGGAGAGGGCACAGATACGCAGTATTTT	CASSLVRLAGEGTDTQYF
once	NA	TRBV6-1	TRBJ2-2	TGTGCCAGCAGTGACGGGGTCTGGGGCACCGGGGAGCTGTTTTTT	CASSDGVWGTGELFF
NA	TRBD1	TRBV11-3	TRBJ2-2	TGTGCCAGCAGCCACCGACAGGGGATTATGGCCGGGGAGCTGTTTTTT	CASSHRQGIMAGELFF
NA	TRBD1	TRBV9	TRBJ2-1	TGTGCCAGCAGCGTTTCGACAGGGGCTGAGCAGTTCTTC	CASSVSTGAEQFF
NA	TRBD2	TRBV2	TRBJ2-5	TGTGCCAGCAGGGATGCTAGGGGAGGGGAGACCCAGTACTTC	CASRDARGGETQYF
once	NA	TRBV7-9	TRBJ2-5	TGTGCCAGCAGCTTAGATCTGGAGACCCAGTACTTC	CASSLDLETQYF
NA	NA	TRBV29-1	TRBJ2-3	TGCAGCGTTGTTCGACTAGGAGGCACAGATACGCAGTATTTT	CSVVRLGGTDTQYF
NA	TRBD2	TRBV7-9	TRBJ2-2	TGTGCCAGCTCTAGCGGGAGTTACGGGGAGCTGTTTTTT	CASSSGSYGELFF
NA	NA	TRBV10-3	TRBJ2-7	TGTGCCGTCCGGTCCGGGGTTCGCTCCTACGAGCAGTACTTC	CAVRSGVRSYEQYF
medium-sized	TRBD2	TRBV11-2	TRBJ2-1	TGTGCCAGCAGCTTTAGCGGGACCCTCGGTGAGCAGTTCTTC	CASSFSGTLGEQFF
few	NA	TRBV18	TRBJ2-1	TGTGCCAGCTCACCACCTGGCGGGCCTGAGCAGTTCTTC	CASSPPGGPEQFF
NA	NA	TRBV7-3	TRBJ2-5	TGTGCCAGCAGCTTAACCGGGGGCTATGAGACCCAGTACTTC	CASSLTGGYETQYF
NA	NA	TRBV19	TRBJ1-2	TGTGCCAGTAGTATATCCGACAACTATGGCTACACCTTC	CASSISDNYGYTF
NA	NA	TRBV2	TRBJ2-2	TGTGCCAGCCTGAGGTCACCGAACACCGGGGAGCTGTTTTTT	CASLRSPNTGELFF
NA	TRBD1	TRBV7-2	TRBJ1-5	TGTGCCAGCAGCTCGACCGGGACAGGGGCACGGGGCAATCAGCCCCAGCATTTT	CASSSTGTGARGNQPQHF
NA	TRBD2	TRBV29-1	TRBJ2-7	TGCAGCGTTGAAACTAGCGGGCTCTACGAGCAGTACTTC	CSVETSGLYEQYF
many	NA	TRBV20-1	TRBJ2-5	TGCAGTGCTGATTCGCAAGAGACCCAGTACTTC	CSADSQETQYF
once	TRBD1	TRBV6-6	TRBJ2-4	TGTGCCAGCAGTTACGGACGGACAGGGAACATTCAGTACTTC	CASSYGRTGNIQYF
NA	NA	TRBV28	TRBJ2-5	TGTGCCAGCAGCATTGGAGGTTCCCAAGAGACCCAGTACTTC	CASSIGGSQETQYF
NA	NA	TRBV28	TRBJ1-1	TGTGCCAGCAGTTTATTTTGGTCAGGCCGGATGAACACTGAAGCTTTCTTT	CASSLFWSGRMNTEAFF
NA	TRBD2	TRBV7-3	TRBJ2-1	TGTGCCAGCAGTCAATCTAGCGGCGAGAACAATGAGCAGTTCTTC	CASSQSSGENNEQFF
NA	NA	TRBV10-3	TRBJ1-5	TGTGCCATCAGTGATTACAGGGTGGATCAGCCCCAGCATTTT	CAISDYRVDQPQHF
NA	NA	TRBV10-3	TRBJ2-1	TGTGCCATCAGTGAGTCCTCCCGGGATGAGCAGTTCTTC	CAISESSRDEQFF
NA	NA	TRBV11-2	TRBJ2-1	TGTGCCAGCAGCTTAGATATGGGTGAGCAGTTCTTC	CASSLDMGEQFF
NA	NA	TRBV7-2	TRBJ2-1	TGTGCCAGCAGCAAGAGGGTAGACTCCTACAATGAGCAGTTCTTC	CASSKRVDSYNEQFF
NA	TRBD1	TRBV18	TRBJ1-5	TGTGCCAGCTCACGGACAGGGGCCAATCAGCCCCAGCATTTT	CASSRTGANQPQHF
NA	NA	TRBV19	TRBJ2-7	TGTGCCAGTAGTGCCGCGACAGCGACCCACTACGAGCAGTACTTC	CASSAATATHYEQYF
NA	TRBD1	TRBV28	TRBJ1-2	TGTGCCAGCACTCTGACAGGGGTTCATGGCTACACCTTC	CASTLTGVHGYTF
NA	NA	TRBV28	TRBJ1-2	TGTGCCAGCAGTTCGGCAGCTGGCTACACCTTC	CASSSAAGYTF
few	TRBD2	TRBV7-3	TRBJ2-1	TGTGCCAGCAGCCCGGTAGCGGGAGGCCGCAATGAGCAGTTCTTC	CASSPVAGGRNEQFF